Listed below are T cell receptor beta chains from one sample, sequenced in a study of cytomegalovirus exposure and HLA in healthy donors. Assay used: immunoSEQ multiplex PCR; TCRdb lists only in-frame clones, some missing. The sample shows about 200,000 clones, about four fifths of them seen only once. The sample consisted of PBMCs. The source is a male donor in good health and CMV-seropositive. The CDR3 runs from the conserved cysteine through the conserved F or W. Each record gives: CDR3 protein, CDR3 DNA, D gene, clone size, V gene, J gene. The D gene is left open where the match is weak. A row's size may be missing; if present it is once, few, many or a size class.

CASSSQGYTGELFF	TGTGCCAGTAGTAGCCAGGGTTACACCGGGGAGCTGTTTTTT	NA	NA	TRBV19	TRBJ2-2
CASSQAFLGGNNYGYTF	TGCGCCAGCAGCCAAGCGTTTTTAGGCGGAAATAACTATGGCTACACCTTC	NA	few	TRBV4-3	TRBJ1-2
CASSDDRGVADTQYF	TGTGCCAGCAGTGACGACAGGGGCGTTGCAGATACGCAGTATTTT	TRBD1	NA	TRBV9	TRBJ2-3
CASSPLGTPYGYTF	TGTGCCAGCAGCCCGCTCGGGACACCTTATGGCTACACCTTC	NA	NA	TRBV5-8	TRBJ1-2
CASGQGSWPQHF	TGTGCCAGCGGACAGGGCTCTTGGCCCCAGCATTTT	TRBD1	few	TRBV25-1	TRBJ1-5
CASSTELRNEQFF	TGTGCCAGTAGTACCGAACTCCGCAATGAGCAGTTCTTC	NA	NA	TRBV19	TRBJ2-1
CASSIGDRDEGYTF	TGTGCCAGTAGTATCGGTGACAGGGATGAAGGCTACACCTTC	TRBD1	NA	TRBV19	TRBJ1-2
CASTSGGRNYGYTF	TGTGCCAGCACATCAGGGGGACGAAACTATGGCTACACCTTC	TRBD1	few	TRBV7-2	TRBJ1-2
CASRPGTSGSGEQFF	TGCGCCAGCAGGCCCGGGACTAGCGGGAGTGGTGAGCAGTTCTTC	TRBD2	NA	TRBV4-1	TRBJ2-1
CASSASGPYEQYF	TGTGCCAGCAGCGCCAGCGGACCCTACGAGCAGTACTTC	NA	NA	TRBV7-9	TRBJ2-7
CASSVAGGNGEQFF	TGTGCCAGCAGCGTAGCGGGAGGCAACGGGGAGCAGTTCTTC	TRBD2	once	TRBV11-1	TRBJ2-1
CASSLGGGPSTDTQYF	TGCGCCAGCAGCTTAGGAGGTGGTCCTAGCACAGATACGCAGTATTTT	NA	NA	TRBV5-1	TRBJ2-3
CASSLSPGAGNTEAFF	TGTGCCAGCAGTTTATCCCCAGGGGCCGGGAACACTGAAGCTTTCTTT	NA	NA	TRBV27	TRBJ1-1
CASTPPTGRNTEAFF	TGTGCCAGTACCCCACCGACAGGGAGGAACACTGAAGCTTTCTTT	TRBD1	NA	TRBV19	TRBJ1-1
CASSQDPRQGLGSSYEQYF	TGCGCCAGCAGCCAAGACCCCCGACAGGGCTTGGGATCATCCTACGAGCAGTACTTC	TRBD1	NA	TRBV4-1	TRBJ2-7
CASRTGDSRWEAFF	TGTGCCAGTAGGACCGGGGACAGTCGGTGGGAAGCTTTCTTT	TRBD1	NA	TRBV19	TRBJ1-1
CATADNRNTGELFF	TGTGCCACTGCAGACAATCGAAACACCGGGGAGCTGTTTTTT	NA	NA	TRBV28	TRBJ2-2
CASSWDRRGTEAFF	TGTGCCAGCAGTTGGGACAGGAGGGGGACTGAAGCTTTCTTT	TRBD1	NA	TRBV6-1	TRBJ1-1
CASSLPGTGGYGYTF	TGCGCCAGCAGCTTACCCGGGACAGGGGGCTATGGCTACACCTTC	TRBD1	few	TRBV5-1	TRBJ1-2
CASSLFSPGRGAYEQYF	TGTGCCAGCAGCTTGTTCTCCCCGGGCAGGGGGGCCTACGAGCAGTACTTC	NA	NA	TRBV5-5	TRBJ2-7
CSVAPSGRGDTQYF	TGCAGCGTTGCCCCGAGCGGGAGAGGAGATACGCAGTATTTT	TRBD2	once	TRBV29-1	TRBJ2-3
CASRRRPPNTGELFF	TGTGCCAGCAGAAGGAGGCCACCGAACACCGGGGAGCTGTTTTTT	NA	NA	TRBV5-4	TRBJ2-2
CASSSLPTYEQYF	TGTGCCAGCAGCTCCCTCCCTACCTACGAGCAGTACTTC	NA	few	TRBV5-4	TRBJ2-7
CASGPPPSLYEQYF	TGTGCCAGCGGCCCACCCCCTAGTTTGTACGAGCAGTACTTC	NA	NA	TRBV7-9	TRBJ2-7
CASSQVRARQGSGYTF	TGCGCCAGCAGCCAAGTTCGCGCTCGACAGGGTAGCGGCTACACCTTC	TRBD1	NA	TRBV4-1	TRBJ1-2
CASIGGTGYDEQYF	TGCGCCAGCATTGGTGGGACAGGGTACGACGAGCAGTACTTC	TRBD1	NA	TRBV5-1	TRBJ2-7
CSGHKNTEAFF	TGCAGCGGACATAAGAACACTGAAGCTTTCTTT	NA	NA	TRBV29-1	TRBJ1-1
CASSPSGGLEQYF	TGTGCCAGCAGCCCCTCAGGGGGACTCGAGCAGTACTTC	NA	NA	TRBV7-3	TRBJ2-7
CASGWGGPNPYEQYF	TGTGCTAGTGGTTGGGGGGGCCCAAACCCTTACGAGCAGTACTTC	NA	NA	TRBV12-5	TRBJ2-7
CAVNPSGAPHEQFF	TGTGCCGTAAATCCTAGCGGGGCCCCCCATGAGCAGTTCTTC	TRBD2	NA	TRBV27	TRBJ2-1
CASSPRGTNYGYTF	TGTGCCAGCAGCCCGAGGGGGACTAACTATGGCTACACCTTC	NA	NA	TRBV7-2	TRBJ1-2
CASSPQTGSYEQYF	TGCGCCAGCAGCCCCCAGACAGGGTCCTACGAGCAGTACTTC	TRBD1	NA	TRBV5-1	TRBJ2-7
CASSYSPQTGAYEQYF	TGTGCCAGCAGTTACTCCCCGCAGACAGGAGCCTACGAGCAGTACTTC	NA	NA	TRBV6-5	TRBJ2-7
CASTPSRMDYGYTF	TGTGCCAGCACCCCGTCCAGGATGGACTATGGCTACACCTTC	NA	few	TRBV7-2	TRBJ1-2
CASRRSGPNSYEQYF	TGTGCCAGTAGGAGGAGCGGACCAAACTCCTACGAGCAGTACTTC	NA	NA	TRBV19	TRBJ2-7
CASIGGSYSNQPQHF	TGTGCCAGTATTGGGGGGAGTTATAGCAATCAGCCCCAGCATTTT	NA	NA	TRBV19	TRBJ1-5
CASSSATGTYGYTF	TGTGCCAGCAGCTCTGCGACAGGGACCTATGGCTACACCTTC	TRBD1	NA	TRBV9	TRBJ1-2
CASSLGGRGPETQYF	TGTGCCAGCAGTTTAGGAGGCAGGGGGCCCGAGACCCAGTACTTC	TRBD1	NA	TRBV28	TRBJ2-5
CASSSGGAANTGELFF	TGTGCCAGCAGCTCCGGGGGGGCTGCAAACACCGGGGAGCTGTTTTTT	TRBD2	few	TRBV5-4	TRBJ2-2
CASSFDSGAYEQYF	TGTGCCAGCAGCTTCGATAGCGGAGCCTACGAGCAGTACTTC	NA	NA	TRBV5-4	TRBJ2-7
CATTPQRDSQETQYF	TGTGCCACTACCCCCCAGCGGGATTCCCAAGAGACCCAGTACTTC	TRBD2	NA	TRBV10-3	TRBJ2-5
CSSSLVADTQYF	TGTTCCAGCAGCTTAGTAGCAGATACGCAGTATTTT	NA	NA	TRBV7-9	TRBJ2-3
CASSGTGGNTEAFF	TGTGCCAGCAGTGGGACAGGGGGCAACACTGAAGCTTTCTTT	TRBD1	NA	TRBV7-2	TRBJ1-1
CASSPVVGGLTEAFF	TGCGCCAGCAGCCCGGTTGTCGGGGGTTTAACTGAAGCTTTCTTT	NA	once	TRBV4-3	TRBJ1-1
CASSLDLAAYEQYF	TGTGCCAGCAGTCTGGACTTGGCCGCCTACGAGCAGTACTTC	NA	once	TRBV2	TRBJ2-7
CASIRTPNTEAFF	TGTGCCAGCATCCGGACACCAAACACTGAAGCTTTCTTT	NA	NA	TRBV5-8	TRBJ1-1
CASSLTSGGVEEQFF	TGCGCCAGCAGCTTGACTAGCGGGGGAGTGGAGGAGCAGTTCTTC	TRBD2	few	TRBV5-1	TRBJ2-1
CALTGSRNTIYF	TGTGCCTTGACAGGGTCCAGAAACACCATATATTTT	TRBD1	NA	TRBV30	TRBJ1-3
CASSQESRETQYF	TGTGCCAGCAGCCAAGAGTCTCGGGAGACCCAGTACTTC	NA	NA	TRBV7-3	TRBJ2-5
CASSAEGLGGYTF	TGTGCCAGCAGCGCAGAGGGACTCGGTGGCTACACCTTC	NA	few	TRBV9	TRBJ1-2
CASISGTDPVEADTQYF	TGTGCCAGCATTTCCGGGACAGACCCCGTAGAGGCAGATACGCAGTATTTT	TRBD1	NA	TRBV6-4	TRBJ2-3
CASSYRGAYEQYF	TGCGCCAGCAGTTACCGGGGGGCCTACGAGCAGTACTTC	TRBD2	NA	TRBV5-1	TRBJ2-7
CASSQDAGPSTDTQYF	TGCGCCAGCAGCCAAGATGCGGGCCCTAGCACAGATACGCAGTATTTT	NA	NA	TRBV4-3	TRBJ2-3
CASSQERAGDTDTQYF	TGCGCCAGCAGCCAAGAGAGAGCGGGTGACACAGATACGCAGTATTTT	NA	NA	TRBV4-1	TRBJ2-3
CASSLAGGSYEQYF	TGTGCCAGCAGCTTAGCGGGGGGATCCTACGAGCAGTACTTC	NA	NA	TRBV7-8	TRBJ2-7
CARSLVLFGTRTYNEQFF	TGTGCCAGAAGCTTGGTACTCTTTGGGACTAGAACTTACAATGAGCAGTTCTTC	TRBD2	NA	TRBV5-3	TRBJ2-1
CASKSGGTDTQYF	TGTGCCAGCAAATCCGGAGGCACAGATACGCAGTATTTT	NA	NA	TRBV5-4	TRBJ2-3
CASRSPQASGANVLTF	TGTGCCAGTAGATCACCCCAAGCCTCTGGGGCCAACGTCCTGACTTTC	NA	few	TRBV19	TRBJ2-6
CASSQDLRGGNQPQHF	TGCGCCAGCAGCCAAGACCTAAGGGGAGGAAATCAGCCCCAGCATTTT	NA	NA	TRBV4-3	TRBJ1-5